Listed below are T cell receptor beta chains from one sample, sequenced in a study of cytomegalovirus exposure and HLA in healthy donors. Sequencing was performed with immunoSEQ multiplex PCR; in TCRdb, only in-frame clones are kept and a portion is missing. The top ten hold roughly 1.4% of the sample, which has under 150,000 clones, approximately 80% seen once. Sequencing was carried out using PBMCs. Every receptor here comes from a man aged 30 to 39 in good health and CMV-seropositive. Each CDR3 is given with its conserved first and last residue. Each record gives: CDR3 protein, CDR3 DNA, V gene, J gene, D gene, clone size. D genes are given only for firm matches. Some rows have no size entry. The others give once, few or many, or a class for an expanded clone.

CDR3 protein: CSVGGGEKLFF
CDR3 DNA: TGCAGCGTTGGCGGGGGTGAAAAACTGTTTTTT
V gene: TRBV29-1
J gene: TRBJ1-4
D gene: -
clone size: few

CDR3 protein: CASSSSTGAIYNEQFF
CDR3 DNA: TGTGCCAGCAGCTCCTCGACAGGGGCTATCTACAATGAGCAGTTCTTC
V gene: TRBV11-1
J gene: TRBJ2-1
D gene: TRBD1
clone size: -

CDR3 protein: CASSHPVAAGNQPQHF
CDR3 DNA: TGCGCCAGCAGCCACCCGGTGGCAGCGGGAAATCAGCCCCAGCATTTT
V gene: TRBV4-1
J gene: TRBJ1-5
D gene: -
clone size: -

CDR3 protein: CASSHPRGEAFF
CDR3 DNA: TGTGCCAGCAGCCATCCCCGGGGTGAAGCTTTCTTT
V gene: TRBV6-1
J gene: TRBJ1-1
D gene: -
clone size: -

CDR3 protein: CASSSTGTGGGETQYF
CDR3 DNA: TGTGCCAGCAGCAGTACCGGGACAGGGGGGGGTGAGACCCAGTACTTC
V gene: TRBV21-1
J gene: TRBJ2-5
D gene: -
clone size: once

CDR3 protein: CASSSAVKPRTSADPYEQYF
CDR3 DNA: TGTGCCAGCAGTTCAGCAGTGAAGCCTCGGACTAGCGCCGATCCCTACGAGCAGTACTTC
V gene: TRBV28
J gene: TRBJ2-7
D gene: TRBD2
clone size: -

CDR3 protein: CASSREALNTDTQYF
CDR3 DNA: TGCGCCAGCAGCCGGGAAGCACTAAACACAGATACGCAGTATTTT
V gene: TRBV5-1
J gene: TRBJ2-3
D gene: -
clone size: -

CDR3 protein: CASSEWQPTRQETQYF
CDR3 DNA: TGTGCCAGCAGTGAATGGCAGCCGACTAGACAAGAGACCCAGTACTTC
V gene: TRBV6-1
J gene: TRBJ2-5
D gene: -
clone size: -

CDR3 protein: CASRETGNTEAFF
CDR3 DNA: TGTGCCAGCAGGGAAACGGGTAACACTGAAGCTTTCTTT
V gene: TRBV14
J gene: TRBJ1-1
D gene: -
clone size: -

CDR3 protein: CASSPGQGQRRPQHF
CDR3 DNA: TGTGCCAGCAGTCCCGGACAGGGCCAGCGGCGGCCCCAGCATTTT
V gene: TRBV28
J gene: TRBJ1-5
D gene: TRBD1
clone size: -

CDR3 protein: CASRRTGGQETQYF
CDR3 DNA: TGTGCCAGTAGGAGGACAGGGGGCCAAGAGACCCAGTACTTC
V gene: TRBV19
J gene: TRBJ2-5
D gene: TRBD1
clone size: once

CDR3 protein: CAVYGGVGEQFF
CDR3 DNA: TGTGCCGTGTACGGGGGGGTAGGTGAGCAGTTCTTC
V gene: TRBV19
J gene: TRBJ2-1
D gene: TRBD2
clone size: -